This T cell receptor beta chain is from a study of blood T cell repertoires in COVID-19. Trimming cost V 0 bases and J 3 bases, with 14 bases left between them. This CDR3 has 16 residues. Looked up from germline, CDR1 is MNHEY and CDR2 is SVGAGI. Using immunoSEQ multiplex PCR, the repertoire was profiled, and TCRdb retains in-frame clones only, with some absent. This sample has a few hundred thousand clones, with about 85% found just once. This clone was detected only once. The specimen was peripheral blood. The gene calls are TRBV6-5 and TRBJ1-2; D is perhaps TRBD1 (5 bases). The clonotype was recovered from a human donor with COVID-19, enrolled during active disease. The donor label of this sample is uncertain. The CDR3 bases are TGTGCCAGCAGTTACTCGGGCAGGGTAATCGACTATGGCTACACCTTC. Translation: CASSYSGRVIDYGYTF.